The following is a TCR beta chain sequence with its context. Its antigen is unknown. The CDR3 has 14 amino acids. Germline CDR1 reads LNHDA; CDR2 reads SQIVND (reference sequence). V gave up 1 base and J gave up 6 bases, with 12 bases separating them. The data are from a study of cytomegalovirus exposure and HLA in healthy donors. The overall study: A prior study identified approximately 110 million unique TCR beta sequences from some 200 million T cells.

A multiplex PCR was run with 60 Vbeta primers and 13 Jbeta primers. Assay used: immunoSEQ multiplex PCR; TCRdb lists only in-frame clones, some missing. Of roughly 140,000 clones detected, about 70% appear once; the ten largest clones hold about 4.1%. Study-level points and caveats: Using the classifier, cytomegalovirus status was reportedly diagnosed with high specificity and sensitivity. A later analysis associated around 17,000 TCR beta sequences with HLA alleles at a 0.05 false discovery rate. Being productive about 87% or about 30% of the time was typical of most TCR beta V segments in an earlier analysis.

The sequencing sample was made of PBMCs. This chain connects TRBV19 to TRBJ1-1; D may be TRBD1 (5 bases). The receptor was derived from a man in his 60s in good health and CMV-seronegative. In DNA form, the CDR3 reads TGTGCCAGTAGTATAGGCGACACCAGGGCTGAAGCTTTCTTT. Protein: CASSIGDTRAEAFF.